This is a list of T cell receptor beta chains from one sample in a study of shared clonotypes between healthy human individuals. Profiled with immunoSEQ multiplex PCR; TCRdb holds only in-frame clones, not every one. The repertoire consists of 500,000 to 700,000 clones, with approximately 95% occurring once and the leading ten covering about 0.11%. Sequencing input: naive CD8+ T cells sorted from blood. Every receptor here comes from a woman aged 30 to 39 in good health. CDR3s include the opening cysteine and the closing phenylalanine or tryptophan. The D gene is left open where the match is weak. Expanded clones get a size class; other rows say once, few or many, or leave the size out.

clone size	V gene	J gene	D gene	CDR3 DNA	CDR3 protein
-	TRBV2	TRBJ1-1	-	TGTGCCAGCGGGACGACGAACACTGAAGCTTTCTTT	CASGTTNTEAFF
-	TRBV5-1	TRBJ2-1	-	TGCGCCAGCAGCTTGGGGTGGGCGGGGAAATTCGACAATGAGCAGTTCTTC	CASSLGWAGKFDNEQFF
-	TRBV10-1	TRBJ1-5	-	TGCGCCATCAGGAAACAGGGAGTTGATCAGCCCCAGCATTTT	CAIRKQGVDQPQHF
-	TRBV4-2	TRBJ2-2	-	TGTGCCAGCAGCCCTCGAGCGGCCCCCGGGGAGCTGTTTTTT	CASSPRAAPGELFF
once	TRBV27	TRBJ1-1	-	TGTGCCAGCAGTTTGTCTCGGAGCACTGAAGCTTTCTTT	CASSLSRSTEAFF
-	TRBV19	TRBJ2-3	TRBD2	TGTGCCACTTCTAGCGGGATAGGTACAGATACGCAGTATTTT	CATSSGIGTDTQYF
once	TRBV27	TRBJ2-2	-	TGTGCCAGCAGTTTATATCACGGGAGCTATACCGGGGAGCTGTTTTTT	CASSLYHGSYTGELFF
-	TRBV11-1	TRBJ2-1	-	TGTGCCAGCAGCTTAGCTCTTTCCCATGTATACAATGAGCAGTTCTTC	CASSLALSHVYNEQFF
-	TRBV6-5	TRBJ2-7	TRBD2	TGTGCCACGACTAGCGGGGTATCCTACGAGCAGTACTTC	CATTSGVSYEQYF
-	TRBV27	TRBJ2-7	TRBD2	TGTGCCAGCAGTTCAAGACTAGCGGGAGTTTATTACGAGCAGTACTTC	CASSSRLAGVYYEQYF
few	TRBV19	TRBJ1-5	-	TGTGCCAGTAGTCTGACGTACGGCAATCAGCCCCAGCATTTT	CASSLTYGNQPQHF
-	TRBV27	TRBJ2-3	-	TGTGCCAGCACGCCCCGGGACCCTTACCCAGATACGCAGTATTTT	CASTPRDPYPDTQYF
-	TRBV27	TRBJ2-7	-	TGTGCCAGCAGTTTCCGCGCCAACTCCTACGAGCAGTACTTC	CASSFRANSYEQYF
once	TRBV19	TRBJ2-7	TRBD2	TGTGCCAGTAGTATTATCCAGAAAACTAGCGGGAAGCACGAGCAGTACTTC	CASSIIQKTSGKHEQYF